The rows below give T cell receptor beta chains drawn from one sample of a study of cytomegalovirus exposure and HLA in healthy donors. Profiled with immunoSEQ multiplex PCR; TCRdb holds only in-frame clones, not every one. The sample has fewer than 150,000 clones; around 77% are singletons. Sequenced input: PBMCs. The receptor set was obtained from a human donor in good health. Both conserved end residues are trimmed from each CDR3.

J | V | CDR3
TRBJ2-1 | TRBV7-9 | ASSPSGTGAMGEQF
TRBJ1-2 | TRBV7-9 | ASSLDSNYGYT
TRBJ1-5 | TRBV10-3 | ATEGGEGNQPQH
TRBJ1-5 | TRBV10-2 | ASSPQGGSNQPQH
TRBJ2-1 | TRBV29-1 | SVEAGGASNEQF
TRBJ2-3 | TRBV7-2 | ASSSIALGEAVDTQY
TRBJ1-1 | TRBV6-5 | ASSYFQGNTEAF
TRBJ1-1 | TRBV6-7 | ASTLDRPDTEAF
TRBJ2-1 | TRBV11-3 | ASSLSGTLSYNEQF
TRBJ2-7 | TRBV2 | ASTSTQATYEQY
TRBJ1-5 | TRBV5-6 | ASSFGQGLGPQH
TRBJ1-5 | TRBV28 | ASSSLGGGQPQH
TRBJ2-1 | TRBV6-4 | ASSDFISGRDYNEQF
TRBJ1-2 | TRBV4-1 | ASSQDGGGGNYGYT
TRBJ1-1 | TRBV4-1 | ASSQATSTEAF
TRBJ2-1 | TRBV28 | ASRSRGTSGYNEQF
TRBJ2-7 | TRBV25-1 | ASSAYPGTGVPYEQY
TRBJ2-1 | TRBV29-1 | SARDSSNNEQF
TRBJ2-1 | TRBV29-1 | SGLEVQQF
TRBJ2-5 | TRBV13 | ASSSLGGMETQY
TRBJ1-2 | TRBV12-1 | ASSFFQGAYGYT
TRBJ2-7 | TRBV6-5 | ASSYRGTSGSYEQY
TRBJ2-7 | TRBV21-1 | ASSAWTVDRFTSYEQY
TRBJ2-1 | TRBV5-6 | ASYPTGADEQF
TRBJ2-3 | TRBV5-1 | ASSLEEREGPGDTQY
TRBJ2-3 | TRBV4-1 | ASRFSEFTDTQY
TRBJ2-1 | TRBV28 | ASSLSGHWEF
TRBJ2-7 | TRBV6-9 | AISPPYEQY
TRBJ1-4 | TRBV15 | ATRRSEVEKLF
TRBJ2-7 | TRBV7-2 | ASSPGQGGAQAYEQY
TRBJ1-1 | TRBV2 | ASSQDSNTEAF
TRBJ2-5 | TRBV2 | ASESLAGVGETQY
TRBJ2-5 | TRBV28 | ASRPRTGGQETQY
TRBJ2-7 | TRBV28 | ASSSRPRDPYEQY
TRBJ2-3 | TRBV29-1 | SVGLPGQGADTQY
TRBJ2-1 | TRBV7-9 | ASSFRDINNEQF
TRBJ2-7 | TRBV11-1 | ASSPYPRTGGYEQY
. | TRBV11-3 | ASSLDRTGLGEQY
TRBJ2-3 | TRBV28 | ASSLGALRTDTQY
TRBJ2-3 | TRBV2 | ASNTGLDTQY
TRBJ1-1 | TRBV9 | ASSPISNTEAF
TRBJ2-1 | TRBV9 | ASSVGGSGRANEQF
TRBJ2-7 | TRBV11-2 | ASSLAGSYEQY
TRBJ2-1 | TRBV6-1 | ASSEARKQF
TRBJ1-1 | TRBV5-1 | ASSVGGGSEAF
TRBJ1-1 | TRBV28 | ASSQNNGQFRTEAF
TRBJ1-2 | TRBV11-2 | ASSLSGKYGYT
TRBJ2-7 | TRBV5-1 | ASSSPRGGHYEQY
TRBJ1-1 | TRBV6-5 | ASTPDRGRNTEAF
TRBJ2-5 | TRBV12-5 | ASGLVFGGRIQETQY
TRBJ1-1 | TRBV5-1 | ASSLQGHNTEAF
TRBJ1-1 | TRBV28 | ASSPDRRVNTEAF
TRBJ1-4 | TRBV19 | ASNIATNEKLF
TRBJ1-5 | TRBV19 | ASSTWTRGNQPQH
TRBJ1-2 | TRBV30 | AWSRKGAQVWGYT